This T cell receptor beta chain was recorded in a study of OX40 agonist ivuxolimab in advanced cancers. Study background: Antecedent anti-PD-1, anti-PD-L1 or anti-CTLA-4 therapy was permissible, with under 50% having received some. Whole-study findings and limits: Some nonresponders likewise displayed low normalized T-cell clonal expansion.

With regard to this clone: Its cognate antigen is unknown.

Generated by immunoSEQ multiplex PCR, the TCRdb table keeps only in-frame clones and is missing some. Among approximately 90,000 clones listed, 89% were seen once. Germline V gene sequence: CDR1 MDHEN, CDR2 SYDVKM. This CDR3 has 13 residues. Trimming shortened V by 3 bases and J by 8 bases, and 13 bases separated the two germline ends. The clonotype was recovered from an adult with an advanced solid tumor such as melanoma, head and neck, liver or kidney cancer. Here the sequenced sample was CD4+ or CD8+ T cells sorted from blood, taken in a trial of the OX40 agonist ivuxolimab. The J gene is TRBJ1-2, the V gene TRBV28, with a tentative D call TRBD1 (5 bases). CDR3: CASSFGGSNGYTF. Here the CDR3 DNA reads TGTGCCAGCAGTTTTGGGGGTTCAAACGGCTACACCTTC.